The source of this T cell receptor (beta chain) is a study of blood T cell repertoires in COVID-19. Study in general: Samples taken during acute and convalescent COVID-19 were collected in the United States, Italy and Spain. T cells, B-cell-depleted T cells, or PBMCs provided the cDNA or gDNA that served as material.

The CDR3 sequence is 16 residues long. Trimming cost V 3 bases and J 1 base, with 12 bases left between them. Germline V gives CDR1 LGHDT, CDR2 YNNKEL (reference sequence). The age range of participants was roughly 18 to 90 years, with residence in about two dozen US areas. Original methodology: Estimation of nucleated cell counts relied on the amplification of reference gene primers. Repertoires were generated with immunoSEQ multiplex PCR, while TCRdb's copy carries only in-frame clones and drops some. Clone size and the V and J calls come from that table; the DNA yielded D and trimming. The data hold some 350,000 clones, with roughly 87% observed a single time.

Material: PBMCs or T cells enriched from blood (not recorded which). This rearrangement joins TRBV3-1 (or the pseudogene TRBV3-2) to TRBJ2-2; tentatively, D is TRBD1 (6 bases). This TCR was sampled from a woman aged 25-40 years who had recovered from COVID-19. The CDR3 DNA reads as TGTGCCAGCAGCCAGAGACCGGGACAGAACACCGGGGAGCTGTTTTTT. Translating it yields CASSQRPGQNTGELFF.